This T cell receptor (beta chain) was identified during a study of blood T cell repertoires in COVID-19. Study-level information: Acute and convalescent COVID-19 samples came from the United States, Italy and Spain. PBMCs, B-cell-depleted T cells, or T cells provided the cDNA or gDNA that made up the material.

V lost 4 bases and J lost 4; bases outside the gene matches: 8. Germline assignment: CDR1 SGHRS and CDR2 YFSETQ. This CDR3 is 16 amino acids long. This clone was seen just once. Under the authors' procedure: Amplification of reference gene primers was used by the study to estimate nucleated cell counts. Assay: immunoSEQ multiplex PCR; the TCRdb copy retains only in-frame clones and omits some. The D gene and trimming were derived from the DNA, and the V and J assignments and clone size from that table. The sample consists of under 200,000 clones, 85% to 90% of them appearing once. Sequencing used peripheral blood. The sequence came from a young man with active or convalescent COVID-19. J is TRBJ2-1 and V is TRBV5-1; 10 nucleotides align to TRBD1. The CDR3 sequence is CASSRGGTGVYNEQFF. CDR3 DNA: TGCGCCAGCAGCCGAGGGGGGACAGGGGTATACAATGAGCAGTTCTTC.